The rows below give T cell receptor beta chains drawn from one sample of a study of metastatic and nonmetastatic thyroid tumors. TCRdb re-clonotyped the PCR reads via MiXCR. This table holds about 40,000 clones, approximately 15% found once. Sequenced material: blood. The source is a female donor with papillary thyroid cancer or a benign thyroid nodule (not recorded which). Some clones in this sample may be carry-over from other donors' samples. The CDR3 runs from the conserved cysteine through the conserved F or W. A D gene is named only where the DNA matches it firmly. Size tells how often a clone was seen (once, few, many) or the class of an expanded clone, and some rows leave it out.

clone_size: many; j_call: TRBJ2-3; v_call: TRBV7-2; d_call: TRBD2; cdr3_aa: CASSLLAGGGDTQYF; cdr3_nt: TGTGCCAGCAGCCTACTAGCGGGGGGCGGGGATACGCAGTATTTT
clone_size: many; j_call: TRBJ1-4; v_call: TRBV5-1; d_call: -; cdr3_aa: CASSLIGTVLNEKLFF; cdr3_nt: TGCGCCAGCAGCTTAATAGGGACTGTTTTGAATGAAAAACTGTTTTTT
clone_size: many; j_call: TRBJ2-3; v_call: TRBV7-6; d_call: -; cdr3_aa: CASSLSPNGGTGDTQYF; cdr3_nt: TGTGCCAGCAGCTTATCCCCCAACGGCGGGACGGGAGATACGCAGTATTTT
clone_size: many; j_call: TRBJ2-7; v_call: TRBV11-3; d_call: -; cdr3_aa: CASSLGAWAEQYF; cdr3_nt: TGTGCCAGCAGCTTAGGAGCCTGGGCCGAGCAGTACTTC
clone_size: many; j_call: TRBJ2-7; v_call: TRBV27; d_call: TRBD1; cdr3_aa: CASSLYPGQGIYEQYF; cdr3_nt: TGTGCCAGCAGTTTGTACCCGGGACAGGGTATATACGAGCAGTACTTC
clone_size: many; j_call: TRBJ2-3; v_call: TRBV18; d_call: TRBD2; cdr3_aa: CASSPPGTSGVADTQYF; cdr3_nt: TGTGCCAGCTCACCACCTGGGACTAGCGGAGTCGCAGATACGCAGTATTTT
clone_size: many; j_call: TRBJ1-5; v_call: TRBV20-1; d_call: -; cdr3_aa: CSATKTAYSNQPQHF; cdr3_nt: TGCAGTGCTACCAAAACGGCTTATAGCAATCAGCCCCAGCATTTT
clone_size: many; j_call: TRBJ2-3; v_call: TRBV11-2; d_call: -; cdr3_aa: CASSLEGSLGDTQYF; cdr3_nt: TGTGCCAGCAGCTTAGAAGGTAGTCTTGGAGATACGCAGTATTTT
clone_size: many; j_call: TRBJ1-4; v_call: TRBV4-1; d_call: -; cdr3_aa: CASSQGGITNEKLFF; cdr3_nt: TGCGCCAGCAGCCAAGGTGGGATCACTAATGAAAAACTGTTTTTT
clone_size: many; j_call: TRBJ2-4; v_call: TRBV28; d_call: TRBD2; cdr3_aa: CASSGGTSGKNIQYF; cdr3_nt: TGTGCCAGCAGTGGGGGGACTAGCGGAAAAAACATTCAGTACTTC
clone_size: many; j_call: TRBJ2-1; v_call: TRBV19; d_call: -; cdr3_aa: CASSIDQGHVNNEQFF; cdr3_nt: TGTGCCAGTAGTATAGATCAGGGACACGTGAACAATGAGCAGTTCTTC
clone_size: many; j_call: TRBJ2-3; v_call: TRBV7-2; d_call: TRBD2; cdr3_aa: CASSLVLSGGGGADTQYF; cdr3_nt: TGTGCCAGCAGCTTAGTGCTCAGCGGGGGGGGAGGTGCAGATACGCAGTATTTT
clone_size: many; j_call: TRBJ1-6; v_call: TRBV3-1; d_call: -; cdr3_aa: CASSQRGIGDSPLHF; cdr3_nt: TGTGCCAGCAGCCAAAGGGGGATCGGAGATTCACCCCTCCACTTT
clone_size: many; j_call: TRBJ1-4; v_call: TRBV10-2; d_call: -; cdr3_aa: CASSESPNVYEKLFF; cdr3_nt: TGCGCCAGCAGTGAGTCCCCGAATGTTTATGAAAAACTGTTTTTT
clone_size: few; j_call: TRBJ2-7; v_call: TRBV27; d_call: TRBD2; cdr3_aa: CASSPLAGASYEQYF; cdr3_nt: TGTGCCAGCAGCCCTCTAGCGGGGGCCTCCTACGAGCAGTACTTC
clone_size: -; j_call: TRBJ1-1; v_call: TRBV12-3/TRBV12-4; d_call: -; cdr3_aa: CASSVGQRAFF; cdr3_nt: TGTGCCAGCAGCGTCGGACAGAGGGCTTTCTTT
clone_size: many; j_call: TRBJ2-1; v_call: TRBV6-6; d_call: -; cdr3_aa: CASSYPETHEQFF; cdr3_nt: TGTGCCAGCAGTTACCCAGAAACCCATGAGCAGTTCTTC
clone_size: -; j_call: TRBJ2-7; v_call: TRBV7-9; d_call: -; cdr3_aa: CASSLDGGFGYEKYF; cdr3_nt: TGTGCCAGCAGCCTAGATGGGGGCTTTGGCTACGAGAAGTACTTC
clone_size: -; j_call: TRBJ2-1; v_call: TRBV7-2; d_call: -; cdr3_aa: CASILRGANEQFF; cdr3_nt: TGTGCCAGCATCTTAAGGGGTGCGAATGAGCAGTTCTTC
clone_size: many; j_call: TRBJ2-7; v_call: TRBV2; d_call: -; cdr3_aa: CASRVSTGPSYEQYF; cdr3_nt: TGTGCCAGCCGAGTTTCGACGGGACCGAGCTACGAGCAGTACTTC
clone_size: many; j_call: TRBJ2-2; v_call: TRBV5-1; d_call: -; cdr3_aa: CASSLEGTGELFF; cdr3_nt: TGCGCCAGCAGCTTGGAGGGAACCGGGGAGCTGTTTTTT
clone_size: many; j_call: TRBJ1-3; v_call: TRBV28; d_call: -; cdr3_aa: CASSPRTAPSGNTIYF; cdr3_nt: TGTGCCAGCAGTCCGAGGACGGCTCCCTCTGGAAACACCATATATTTT
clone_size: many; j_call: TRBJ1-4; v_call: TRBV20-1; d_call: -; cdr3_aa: CSARAEPGAIIF; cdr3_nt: TGCAGTGCTAGAGCCGAACCGGGCGCTATAATTTTT
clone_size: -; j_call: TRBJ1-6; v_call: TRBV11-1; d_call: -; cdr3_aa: CASSLGTYGSPLHF; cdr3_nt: TGTGCCAGCAGCTTAGGGACTTACGGTTCACCCCTCCACTTT
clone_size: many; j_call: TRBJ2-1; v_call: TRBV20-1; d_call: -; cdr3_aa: CSASLGTYNEQFF; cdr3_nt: TGCAGTGCTAGTTTGGGGACCTACAATGAGCAGTTCTTC
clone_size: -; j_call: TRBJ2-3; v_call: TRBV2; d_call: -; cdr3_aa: CASSRRREFSDTQYF; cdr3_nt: TGTGCCAGCAGCAGAAGGAGGGAGTTCTCAGATACGCAGTATTTT
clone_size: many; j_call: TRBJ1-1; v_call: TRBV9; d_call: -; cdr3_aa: CASSAMRGTEAFF; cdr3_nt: TGTGCCAGCAGCGCCATGCGAGGGACTGAAGCTTTCTTT
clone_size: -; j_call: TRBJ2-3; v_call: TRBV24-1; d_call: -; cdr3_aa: CATSRSGTDTQYF; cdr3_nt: TGTGCCACCAGCCGCTCCGGCACAGATACGCAGTATTTT
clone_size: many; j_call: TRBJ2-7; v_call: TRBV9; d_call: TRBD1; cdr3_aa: CASSVGQGYYEQYF; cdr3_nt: TGTGCCAGCAGCGTTGGACAGGGTTACTACGAGCAGTACTTC
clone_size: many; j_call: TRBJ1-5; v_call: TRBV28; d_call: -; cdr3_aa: CASSSGAYNQPQHF; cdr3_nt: TGTGCCAGCAGTTCAGGGGCGTACAATCAGCCCCAGCATTTT
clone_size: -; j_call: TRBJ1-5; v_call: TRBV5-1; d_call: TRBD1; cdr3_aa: CASSFGTGGNQPQHF; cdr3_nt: TGCGCCAGCAGCTTCGGGACAGGGGGGAATCAGCCCCAGCATTTT
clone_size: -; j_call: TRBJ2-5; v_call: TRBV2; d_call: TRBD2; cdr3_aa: CASSELAGNGETQYF; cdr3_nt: TGTGCCAGCAGTGAGCTAGCGGGGAATGGAGAGACCCAGTACTTC
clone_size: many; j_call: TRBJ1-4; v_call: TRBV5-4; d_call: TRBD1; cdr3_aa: CASSLQGQELEKLFF; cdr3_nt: TGTGCCAGCAGCTTGCAGGGACAGGAGCTTGAAAAACTGTTTTTT
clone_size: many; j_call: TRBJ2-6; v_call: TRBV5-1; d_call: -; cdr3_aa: CASTTGGGSGANVLTF; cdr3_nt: TGCGCCAGCACCACAGGAGGAGGAAGCGGGGCCAACGTCCTGACTTTC
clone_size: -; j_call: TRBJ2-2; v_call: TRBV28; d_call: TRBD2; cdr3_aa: CAGSPTPGGPDTGELFF; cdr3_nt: TGTGCCGGCAGTCCCACACCGGGAGGGCCGGACACCGGGGAGCTGTTTTTT
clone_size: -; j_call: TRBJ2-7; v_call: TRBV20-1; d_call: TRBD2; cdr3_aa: CSASPTSGSPYEQYF; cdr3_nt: TGCAGTGCTAGCCCCACTAGCGGGAGTCCTTACGAGCAGTACTTC
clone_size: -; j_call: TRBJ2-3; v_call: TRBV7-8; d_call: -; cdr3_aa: CASSLAPGSTDTQYF; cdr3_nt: TGTGCCAGCAGCTTAGCGCCTGGTAGCACAGATACGCAGTATTTT
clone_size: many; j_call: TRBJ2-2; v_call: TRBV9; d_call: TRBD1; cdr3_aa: CASSAGPGTGASDYTGELFF; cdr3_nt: TGTGCCAGCAGCGCTGGCCCCGGGACAGGGGCCTCTGATTACACCGGGGAGCTGTTTTTT
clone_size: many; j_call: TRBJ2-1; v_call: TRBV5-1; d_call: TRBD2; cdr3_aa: CASSLGGTSGGEQFF; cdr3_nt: TGCGCCAGCAGCTTGGGAGGGACTAGCGGAGGTGAGCAGTTCTTC
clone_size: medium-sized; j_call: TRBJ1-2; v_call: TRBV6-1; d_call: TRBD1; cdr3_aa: CASSSIDRVSYTF; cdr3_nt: TGTGCCAGCAGTTCGATCGACAGGGTGAGCTACACCTTC
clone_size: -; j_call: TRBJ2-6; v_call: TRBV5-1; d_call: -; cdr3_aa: CASSVVTRGSGANVLTF; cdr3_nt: TGCGCCAGCAGTGTGGTAACCCGTGGCTCTGGGGCCAACGTCCTGACTTTC
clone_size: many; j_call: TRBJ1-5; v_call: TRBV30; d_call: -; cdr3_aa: CAWSVRDNQPQHF; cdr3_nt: TGTGCCTGGAGTGTCCGGGACAATCAGCCCCAGCATTTT
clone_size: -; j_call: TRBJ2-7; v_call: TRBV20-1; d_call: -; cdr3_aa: CSARYPSTVEQYF; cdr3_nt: TGCAGTGCTAGATATCCATCGACCGTCGAGCAGTACTTC
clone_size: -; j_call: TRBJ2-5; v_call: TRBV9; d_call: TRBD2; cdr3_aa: CASSLGTSRSVETQYF; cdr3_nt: TGTGCCAGCAGCTTAGGGACTAGCAGGAGTGTGGAGACCCAGTACTTC
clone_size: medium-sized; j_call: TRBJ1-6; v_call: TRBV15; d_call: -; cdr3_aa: CATSRGGVRNSPLHF; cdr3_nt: TGTGCCACCAGCAGAGGGGGCGTCCGTAATTCACCCCTCCACTTT
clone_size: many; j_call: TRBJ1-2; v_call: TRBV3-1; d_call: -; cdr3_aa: CASSSDIGGGYTF; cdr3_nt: TGTGCCAGCAGCTCTGATATTGGGGGAGGCTACACCTTC
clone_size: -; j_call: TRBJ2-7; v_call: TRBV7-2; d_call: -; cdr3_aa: CASSLEQPASEQYF; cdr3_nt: TGTGCCAGCAGCTTAGAGCAACCAGCTTCTGAGCAGTACTTC
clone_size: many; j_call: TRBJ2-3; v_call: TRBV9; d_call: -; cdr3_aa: CASSPETDTDTQYF; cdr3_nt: TGTGCCAGCAGCCCCGAGACTGACACAGATACGCAGTATTTT
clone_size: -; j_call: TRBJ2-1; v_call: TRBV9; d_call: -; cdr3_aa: CASISPGWGEGNEQFF; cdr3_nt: TGTGCCAGCATCTCCCCCGGGTGGGGAGAGGGGAATGAGCAGTTCTTC
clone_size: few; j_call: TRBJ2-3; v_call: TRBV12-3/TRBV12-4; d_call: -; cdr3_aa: CASSLGAVSSTDTQYF; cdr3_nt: TGTGCCAGCAGTTTGGGGGCAGTCTCTAGCACAGATACGCAGTATTTT
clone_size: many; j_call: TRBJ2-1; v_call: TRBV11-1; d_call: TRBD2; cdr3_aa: CASSAGLAGSSYNEQFF; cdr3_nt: TGTGCCAGCAGCGCCGGACTAGCGGGAAGCTCCTACAATGAGCAGTTCTTC
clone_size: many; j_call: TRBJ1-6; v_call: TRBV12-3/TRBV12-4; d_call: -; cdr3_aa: CASSLGGTGLGSPRHF; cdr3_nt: TGTGCCAGCAGTTTGGGTGGGACTGGGCTTGGATCACCCCGCCACTTT
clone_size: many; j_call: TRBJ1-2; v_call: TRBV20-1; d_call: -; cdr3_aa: CSAEQGTEGYGYTF; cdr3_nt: TGCAGCGCCGAACAGGGAACGGAAGGATATGGCTACACCTTC
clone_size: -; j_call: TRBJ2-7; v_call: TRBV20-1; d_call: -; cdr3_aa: CSASGVGSYEQYF; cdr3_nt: TGCAGTGCTAGCGGGGTTGGCTCCTACGAGCAGTACTTC
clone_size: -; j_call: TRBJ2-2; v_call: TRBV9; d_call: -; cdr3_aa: CASSVVGGQCVTGELFF; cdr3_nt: TGTGCCAGCAGCGTAGTGGGGGGGCAGTGCGTCACCGGGGAGCTGTTTTTT
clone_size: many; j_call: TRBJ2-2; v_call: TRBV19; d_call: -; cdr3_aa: CAGGTSNTGELFF; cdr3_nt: TGTGCCGGAGGGACTTCGAACACCGGGGAGCTGTTTTTT
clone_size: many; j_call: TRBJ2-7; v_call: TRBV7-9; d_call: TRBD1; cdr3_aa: CASSPTGTGTYEQYF; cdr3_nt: TGTGCCAGCAGCCCCACCGGGACAGGAACCTACGAGCAGTACTTC
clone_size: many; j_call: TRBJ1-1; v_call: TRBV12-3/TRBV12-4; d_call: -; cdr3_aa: CASSLTAEAFF; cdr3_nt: TGTGCCAGCAGTTTAACAGCTGAAGCTTTCTTT
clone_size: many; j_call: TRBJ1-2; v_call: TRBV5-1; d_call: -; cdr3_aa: CATSGANYYGYTF; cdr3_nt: TGCGCCACTTCGGGGGCTAACTACTATGGCTACACCTTC
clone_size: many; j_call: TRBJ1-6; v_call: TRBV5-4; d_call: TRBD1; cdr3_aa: CASSLKEGANSPLHF; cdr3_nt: TGTGCCAGCAGCTTGAAAGAGGGGGCCAATTCACCCCTCCACTTT